The rows below give T cell receptor beta chains drawn from one sample of a study of blood T cell repertoires in COVID-19. Assay used: immunoSEQ multiplex PCR; TCRdb lists only in-frame clones, some missing. The data show about 210,000 clones, with 70% to 90% seen just once and 2% to 2.5% held by the top ten. Material: PBMCs or T cells enriched from blood (not recorded which). These receptors originate from a woman aged 40 to 55 with acute COVID-19. CDR3s include the opening cysteine and the closing phenylalanine or tryptophan. Each record gives: V gene, D gene, CDR3 length, clone size, J gene, CDR3 protein, CDR3 DNA. A D gene is named only where the DNA matches it firmly. The size field is filled for only some rows; it gives once, few, many or a size class.

v_gene: TRBV27; d_gene: NA; len: 13; abundance: NA; j_gene: TRBJ1-5; CDR3aa: CASSFYSNQPQHF; CDR3nt: TGTGCCAGCAGTTTTTATAGCAATCAGCCCCAGCATTTT
v_gene: TRBV10-2; d_gene: TRBD1; len: 14; abundance: NA; j_gene: TRBJ2-7; CDR3aa: CASSLPGQGNEQYF; CDR3nt: TGCGCCAGCAGTTTGCCGGGACAGGGGAACGAGCAGTACTTC
v_gene: TRBV5-5; d_gene: NA; len: 16; abundance: NA; j_gene: TRBJ2-5; CDR3aa: CASSMASLPGSETQYF; CDR3nt: TGTGCCAGCAGCATGGCATCTCTTCCGGGTTCGGAGACCCAGTACTTC
v_gene: TRBV5-1; d_gene: NA; len: 13; abundance: NA; j_gene: TRBJ2-7; CDR3aa: CASSQVVGWEQYF; CDR3nt: TGCGCCAGCAGCCAGGTGGTGGGTTGGGAGCAGTACTTC
v_gene: TRBV4-2; d_gene: NA; len: 14; abundance: NA; j_gene: TRBJ1-1; CDR3aa: CASSQVGAWTEAFF; CDR3nt: TGTGCCAGCAGCCAAGTGGGGGCGTGGACTGAAGCTTTCTTT
v_gene: TRBV3-1/TRBV3-2; d_gene: NA; len: 17; abundance: NA; j_gene: TRBJ1-2; CDR3aa: CASSPLTAEFLTYGYTF; CDR3nt: TGTGCCAGCAGCCCCCTGACTGCGGAGTTCCTCACCTATGGCTACACCTTC
v_gene: TRBV7-2; d_gene: TRBD1; len: 14; abundance: few; j_gene: TRBJ1-1; CDR3aa: CASSPGTGVTEAFF; CDR3nt: TGTGCCAGCAGCCCGGGGACAGGGGTCACTGAAGCTTTCTTT
v_gene: TRBV5-6; d_gene: NA; len: 17; abundance: NA; j_gene: TRBJ1-3; CDR3aa: CASSQALDSPHGNTIYF; CDR3nt: TGTGCCAGCAGCCAAGCTCTGGACAGCCCACATGGAAACACCATATATTTT
v_gene: TRBV7-6; d_gene: NA; len: 15; abundance: NA; j_gene: TRBJ2-5; CDR3aa: CASSFSGVTQETQYF; CDR3nt: TGTGCCAGCAGCTTTTCAGGGGTGACCCAAGAGACCCAGTACTTC
v_gene: TRBV5-6; d_gene: TRBD1; len: 17; abundance: NA; j_gene: TRBJ2-3; CDR3aa: CASSWSRTGTSTDTQYF; CDR3nt: TGTGCCAGCAGCTGGAGTAGGACAGGGACTAGCACAGATACGCAGTATTTT
v_gene: TRBV5-1; d_gene: TRBD2; len: 14; abundance: NA; j_gene: TRBJ2-1; CDR3aa: CASSLRLADNEQFF; CDR3nt: TGCGCCAGCAGCTTGCGGCTAGCGGACAATGAGCAGTTCTTC
v_gene: TRBV5-5; d_gene: NA; len: 11; abundance: NA; j_gene: TRBJ1-2; CDR3aa: CASSLVSQAFF; CDR3nt: TGTGCCAGCAGCTTGGTTTCACAGGCTTTCTTC
v_gene: TRBV6-5; d_gene: TRBD1; len: 15; abundance: NA; j_gene: TRBJ1-5; CDR3aa: CASTGTGLSNQPQHF; CDR3nt: TGTGCCAGCACTGGGACAGGGTTGAGCAATCAGCCCCAGCATTTT
v_gene: TRBV28; d_gene: TRBD1; len: 16; abundance: NA; j_gene: TRBJ1-6; CDR3aa: CASSNRQGDKNSPLHF; CDR3nt: TGTGCCAGCAGTAACCGACAGGGCGATAAGAATTCACCCCTCCACTTT
v_gene: TRBV12-3/TRBV12-4; d_gene: NA; len: 13; abundance: few; j_gene: TRBJ2-3; CDR3aa: CASSPGVADTQYF; CDR3nt: TGTGCCAGCAGTCCGGGAGTGGCAGATACGCAGTATTTT
v_gene: TRBV5-6; d_gene: NA; len: 15; abundance: NA; j_gene: TRBJ2-3; CDR3aa: CASNPSRLYGDTQYF; CDR3nt: TGTGCCAGCAACCCATCGCGACTTTACGGGGATACGCAGTATTTT
v_gene: TRBV7-9; d_gene: NA; len: 13; abundance: NA; j_gene: TRBJ1-5; CDR3aa: CASSSVSDQPQHF; CDR3nt: TGTGCCAGCAGCTCGGTATCTGATCAGCCCCAGCATTTT
v_gene: TRBV7-8; d_gene: TRBD1; len: 15; abundance: NA; j_gene: TRBJ1-3; CDR3aa: CASSPRGTAGNTIYF; CDR3nt: TGTGCCAGCAGCCCGAGAGGGACAGCTGGAAACACCATATATTTT
v_gene: TRBV21-1; d_gene: NA; len: 15; abundance: few; j_gene: TRBJ1-5; CDR3aa: CASSAGLLGNQPQHF; CDR3nt: TGTGCCAGCAGCGCGGGGTTGCTCGGCAATCAGCCCCAGCATTTT
v_gene: TRBV5-1; d_gene: NA; len: 14; abundance: NA; j_gene: TRBJ2-2; CDR3aa: CASSLDRYTGELFF; CDR3nt: TGCGCCAGCAGCTTGGATCGGTACACCGGGGAGCTGTTTTTT
v_gene: TRBV10-1; d_gene: NA; len: 14; abundance: once; j_gene: TRBJ2-4; CDR3aa: CASSDAGAKNIQYF; CDR3nt: TGCGCCAGCAGTGATGCCGGAGCCAAAAACATTCAGTACTTC
v_gene: TRBV9; d_gene: TRBD2; len: 16; abundance: NA; j_gene: TRBJ2-3; CDR3aa: CASSVEGGRGADTQYF; CDR3nt: TGTGCCAGCAGCGTAGAGGGCGGGAGAGGGGCAGATACGCAGTATTTT
v_gene: TRBV6-5; d_gene: NA; len: 11; abundance: NA; j_gene: TRBJ2-3; CDR3aa: CASGRIDTQYF; CDR3nt: TGTGCCAGTGGGAGGATCGATACGCAGTATTTT
v_gene: TRBV13; d_gene: TRBD1; len: 13; abundance: NA; j_gene: TRBJ2-7; CDR3aa: CASSLRQGDEQYF; CDR3nt: TGTGCCAGCAGTCTAAGACAGGGCGACGAGCAGTACTTC
v_gene: TRBV7-2; d_gene: TRBD1; len: 16; abundance: NA; j_gene: TRBJ2-5; CDR3aa: CASSRTGASPRETQYF; CDR3nt: TGTGCCAGCAGCCGCACAGGGGCCTCCCCGAGAGAGACCCAGTACTTC